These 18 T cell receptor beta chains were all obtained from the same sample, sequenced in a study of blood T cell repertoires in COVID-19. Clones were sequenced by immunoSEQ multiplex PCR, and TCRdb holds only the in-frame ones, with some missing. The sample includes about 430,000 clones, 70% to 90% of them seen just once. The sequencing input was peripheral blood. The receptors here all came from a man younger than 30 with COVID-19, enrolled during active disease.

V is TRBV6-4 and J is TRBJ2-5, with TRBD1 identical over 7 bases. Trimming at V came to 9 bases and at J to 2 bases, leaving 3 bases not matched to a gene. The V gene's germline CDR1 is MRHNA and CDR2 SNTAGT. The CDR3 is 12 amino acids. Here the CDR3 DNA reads TGTGCCAGTTACAGGGGTCAAGAGACCCAGTACTTC. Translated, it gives CASYRGQETQYF.

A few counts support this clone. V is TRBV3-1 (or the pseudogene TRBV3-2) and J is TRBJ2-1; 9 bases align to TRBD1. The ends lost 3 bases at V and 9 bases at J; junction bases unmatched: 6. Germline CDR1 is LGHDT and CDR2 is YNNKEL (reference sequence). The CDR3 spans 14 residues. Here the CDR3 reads CASSHRNRGLEQFF. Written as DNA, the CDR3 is TGTGCCAGCAGCCATCGGAACAGGGGGCTTGAGCAGTTCTTC.

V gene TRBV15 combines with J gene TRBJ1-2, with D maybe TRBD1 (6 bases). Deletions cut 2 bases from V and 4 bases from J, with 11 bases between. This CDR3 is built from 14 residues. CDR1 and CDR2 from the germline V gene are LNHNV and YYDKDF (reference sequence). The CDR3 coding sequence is TGTGCCACCAGCAGACCCGACAGGCGCTATGGCTACACCTTC. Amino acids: CATSRPDRRYGYTF.

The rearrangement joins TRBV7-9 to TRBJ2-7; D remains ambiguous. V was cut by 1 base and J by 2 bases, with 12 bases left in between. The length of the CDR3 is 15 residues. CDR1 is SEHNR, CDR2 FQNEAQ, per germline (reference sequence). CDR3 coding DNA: TGTGCCAGCAGCTTAGATGGCACCCTGGCCTACGAGCAGTACTTC. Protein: CASSLDGTLAYEQYF.

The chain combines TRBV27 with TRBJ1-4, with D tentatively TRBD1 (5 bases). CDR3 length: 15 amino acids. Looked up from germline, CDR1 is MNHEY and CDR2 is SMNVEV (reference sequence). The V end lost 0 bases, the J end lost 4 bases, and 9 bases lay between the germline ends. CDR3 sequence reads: CASSLSTDLNEKLFF. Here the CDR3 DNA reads TGTGCCAGCAGTTTATCGACAGACCTTAATGAAAAACTGTTTTTT.

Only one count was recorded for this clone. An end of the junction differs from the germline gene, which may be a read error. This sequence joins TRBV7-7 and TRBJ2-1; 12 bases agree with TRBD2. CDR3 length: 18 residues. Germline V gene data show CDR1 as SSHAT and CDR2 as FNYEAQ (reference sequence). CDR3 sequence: CASSPLGTSGPRGHEQFF. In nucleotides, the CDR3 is TGTGCTAGCAGCCCCCTGGGGACTAGCGGGCCTAGGGGACATGAGCAGTTCTTC.

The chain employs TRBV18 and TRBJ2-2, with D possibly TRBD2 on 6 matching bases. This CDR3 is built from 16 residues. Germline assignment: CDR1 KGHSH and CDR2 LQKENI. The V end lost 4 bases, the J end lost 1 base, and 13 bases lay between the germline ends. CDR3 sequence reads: CASSHSRRENTGELFF. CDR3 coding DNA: TGTGCCAGCTCACATAGTCGGCGGGAGAACACCGGGGAGCTGTTTTTT.

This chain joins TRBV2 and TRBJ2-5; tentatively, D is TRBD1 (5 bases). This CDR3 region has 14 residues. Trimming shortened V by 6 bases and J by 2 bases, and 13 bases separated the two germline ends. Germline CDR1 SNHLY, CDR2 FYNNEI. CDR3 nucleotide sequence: TGTGCCAGCAGAGATCCACGACAGCAAGAGACCCAGTACTTC. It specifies CASRDPRQQETQYF. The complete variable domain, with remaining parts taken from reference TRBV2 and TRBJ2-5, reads EPEVTQTPSHQVTQMGQEVILRCVPISNHLYFYWYRQILGQKVEFLVSFYNNEISEKSEIFDDQFSVERPDGSNFTLKIRSTKLEDSAMYFCASRDPRQQETQYFGPGTRLLVL.

The CDR3 DNA is TGTGCCAGCAGCAGGGACAGGACTACTCCTCTCTATGGCTACACCTTC. It translates to CASSRDRTTPLYGYTF. This chain joins TRBV14 and TRBJ1-2; the match to TRBD1 covers 8 bases. V was pared by 5 bases and J by 4 bases, with 12 bases of the junction left unmatched. The CDR3 loop spans 16 amino acids. Germline CDR1 reads SGHDN; CDR2 reads FVKESK.

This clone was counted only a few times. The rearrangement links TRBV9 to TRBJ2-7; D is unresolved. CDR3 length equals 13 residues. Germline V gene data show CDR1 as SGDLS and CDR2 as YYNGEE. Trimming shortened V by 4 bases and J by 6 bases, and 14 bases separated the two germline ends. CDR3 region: CASSNRPGGEQYF. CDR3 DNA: TGTGCCAGCAGCAACCGTCCGGGTGGCGAGCAGTACTTC.

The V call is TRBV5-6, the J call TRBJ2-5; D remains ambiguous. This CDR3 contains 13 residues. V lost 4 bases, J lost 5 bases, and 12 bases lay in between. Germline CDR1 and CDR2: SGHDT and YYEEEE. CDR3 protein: CASSPPGWETQYF. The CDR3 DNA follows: TGTGCCAGCAGCCCCCCCGGTTGGGAGACCCAGTACTTC.

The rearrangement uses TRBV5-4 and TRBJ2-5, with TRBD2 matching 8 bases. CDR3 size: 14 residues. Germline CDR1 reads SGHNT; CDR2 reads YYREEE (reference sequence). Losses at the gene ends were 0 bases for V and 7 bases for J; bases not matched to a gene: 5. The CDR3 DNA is TGTGCCAGCAGCTTGGCCGGGGGGGACGGGACCCAGTACTTC. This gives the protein CASSLAGGDGTQYF.

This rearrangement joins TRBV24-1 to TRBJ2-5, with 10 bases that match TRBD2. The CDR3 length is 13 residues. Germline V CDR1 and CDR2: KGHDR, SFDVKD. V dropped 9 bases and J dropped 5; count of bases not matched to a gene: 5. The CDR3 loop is CATGLAGVETQYF. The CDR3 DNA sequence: TGTGCCACCGGGCTAGCGGGAGTGGAGACCCAGTACTTC.

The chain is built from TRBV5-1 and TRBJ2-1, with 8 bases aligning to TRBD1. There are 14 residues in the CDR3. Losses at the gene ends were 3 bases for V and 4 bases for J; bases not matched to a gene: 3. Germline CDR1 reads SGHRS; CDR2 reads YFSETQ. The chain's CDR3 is CASSSQGAYNEQFF. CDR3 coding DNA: TGCGCCAGCAGCTCCCAGGGGGCGTACAATGAGCAGTTCTTC.

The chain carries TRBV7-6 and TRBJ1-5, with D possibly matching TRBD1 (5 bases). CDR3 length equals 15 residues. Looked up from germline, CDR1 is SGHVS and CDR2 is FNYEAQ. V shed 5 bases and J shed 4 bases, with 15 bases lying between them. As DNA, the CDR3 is TGTGCCAGCAGCCTCTCGGACACCTGGAATCAGCCCCAGCATTTT. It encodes CASSLSDTWNQPQHF.

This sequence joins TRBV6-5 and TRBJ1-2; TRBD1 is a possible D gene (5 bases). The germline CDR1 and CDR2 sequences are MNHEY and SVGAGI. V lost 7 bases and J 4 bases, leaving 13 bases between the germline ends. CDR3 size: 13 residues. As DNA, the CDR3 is TGTGCCAGCACCTTGGGGGGGTTCTATGGCTACACCTTC. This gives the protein CASTLGGFYGYTF.

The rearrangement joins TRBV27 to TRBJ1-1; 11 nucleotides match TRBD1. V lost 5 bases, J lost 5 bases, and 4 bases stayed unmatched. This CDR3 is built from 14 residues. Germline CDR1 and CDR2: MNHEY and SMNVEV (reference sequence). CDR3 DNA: TGTGCCAGCAGTGGGACAGGGGGTATGACTGAAGCTTTCTTT. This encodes CASSGTGGMTEAFF.

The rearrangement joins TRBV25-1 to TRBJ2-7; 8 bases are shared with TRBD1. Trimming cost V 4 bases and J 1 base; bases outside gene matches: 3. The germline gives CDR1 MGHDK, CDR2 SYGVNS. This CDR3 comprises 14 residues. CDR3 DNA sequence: TGTGCCAGCAGTGCCGACAGGGGATCCTACGAGCAGTACTTC. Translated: CASSADRGSYEQYF.